The next 6 T cell receptor beta chains were all read from a single sample in a study of blood T cells in healthy people across ages. With a J-beta primer mix and a sample-barcoded 5' primer, a second PCR ran about 6 to 11 cycles. TCRdb called the 5' RACE reads again in MiXCR, with one record for every CDR3 protein. The table records roughly 2 million distinct CDR3 sequences, just under 50% of them present only once. The sequenced sample consisted of blood. These receptors were obtained from a woman in her 40s in good health.

This chain connects TRBV4-3 to TRBJ1-4, with TRBD1 identical over 7 bases. Trimming removed 1 base from V and 4 bases from J; junction bases left unmatched: 3. Germline V gene data show CDR1 as LGHNA and CDR2 as YSLEER. The CDR3 is 15 residues long. The CDR3 region is CASSQARGFNEKLFF. In DNA form, the CDR3 reads TGCGCCAGCAGCCAAGCCAGGGGGTTTAATGAAAAACTGTTTTTT.

This clonotype came up a few times. V gene TRBV7-2 combines with J gene TRBJ2-3; unclear D gene. The germline V and J ends were trimmed by 5 bases and 4 bases, with 16 bases remaining between them. Germline V lookup: CDR1 SGHTA, CDR2 FQGNSA. The CDR3 loop spans 15 amino acids. CDR3 loop: CASSIRWNTPDTQYF. CDR3 DNA: TGTGCCAGCAGCATACGATGGAACACCCCAGATACGCAGTATTTT.

This clonotype was detected a few times. The chain employs TRBV25-1 and TRBJ1-6; D gene uncertain. V was shortened by 2 bases and J by 4 bases, with 18 bases between the two germline ends. The CDR3 has 18 amino acids. The germline gives CDR1 MGHDK, CDR2 SYGVNS. DNA for the CDR3: TGTGCCAGCAGTGAACGTCCATTGCAGGAGTGGTATAATTCACCCCTCCACTTT. Translated, it gives CASSERPLQEWYNSPLHF.

The rearrangement joins TRBV7-2 to TRBJ1-1, with a weak D call TRBD1 (5 bases). CDR3 size: 19 residues. V was shortened by 3 bases and J by 3 bases, with 26 bases between the two germline ends. CDR1 SGHTA and CDR2 FQGNSA come from the germline V gene. CDR3 loop: CASSFSIVDQGDWHTEAFF. CDR3 in DNA: TGTGCCAGCAGCTTTTCGATAGTGGACCAAGGGGATTGGCACACTGAAGCTTTCTTT.

This chain connects TRBV28 to TRBJ2-2, with D uncertain. This CDR3 has 12 residues. The V end was cut by 8 bases, the J end by 4 bases, with 8 bases between. Germline V CDR1 and CDR2: MDHEN, SYDVKM. This CDR3 is CASEGITGELFF. DNA for the CDR3: TGTGCCAGCGAAGGGATCACCGGGGAGCTGTTTTTT.

The V call is TRBV14, the J call TRBJ2-4, with 9 positions matching TRBD1. The DNA end favors TRBJ2-7, so the J call may be wrong. The CDR3 is made up of 15 amino acids. Germline lookup yields CDR1 SGHDN and CDR2 FVKESK. The CDR3 coding sequence is TGTGCCAGCAGCCACCGAGGGACAGGGACCTACGAGCAGTACTTC. Amino acid sequence: CASSHRGTGTYEQYF.